The T cell receptor beta chain under discussion was sequenced for a study of OX40 agonist ivuxolimab in advanced cancers. Profiled with immunoSEQ multiplex PCR; TCRdb holds only in-frame clones, not every one. Of roughly 120,000 clones in the sample, 92% were seen once. Per the germline V gene, CDR1 is MNHEY and CDR2 is SMNVEV (reference sequence). The CDR3 is made up of 15 amino acids. V gave up 5 bases and J gave up 4 bases, with 15 bases separating them. The origin of this receptor is an adult with an advanced solid tumor such as melanoma, head and neck, liver or kidney cancer. This chain joins TRBV27 and TRBJ2-1; possibly TRBD1 for D (5 bases). The sequences come from CD4+ or CD8+ T cells sorted from blood, collected in a trial of the OX40 agonist ivuxolimab. The CDR3 region is CASSPQGSQYNEQFF. The DNA of the CDR3 is TGTGCCAGCAGTCCGCAGGGATCCCAATACAATGAGCAGTTCTTC.